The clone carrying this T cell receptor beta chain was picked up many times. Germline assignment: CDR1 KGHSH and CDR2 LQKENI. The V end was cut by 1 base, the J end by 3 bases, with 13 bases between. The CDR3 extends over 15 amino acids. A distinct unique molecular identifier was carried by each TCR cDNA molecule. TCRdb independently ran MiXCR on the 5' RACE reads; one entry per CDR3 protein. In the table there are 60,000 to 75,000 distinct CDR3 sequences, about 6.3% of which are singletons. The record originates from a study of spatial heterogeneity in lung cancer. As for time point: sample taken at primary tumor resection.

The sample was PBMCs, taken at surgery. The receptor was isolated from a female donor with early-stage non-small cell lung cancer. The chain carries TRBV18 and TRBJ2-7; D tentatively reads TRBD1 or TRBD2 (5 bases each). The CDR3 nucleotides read TGTGCCAGCTCACCACAACCGGGACGGAGCTACGAGCAGTACTTC. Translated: CASSPQPGRSYEQYF.